This T cell receptor beta chain was sequenced in a study of OX40 agonist ivuxolimab in advanced cancers. Study outcomes and limitations: Some of the lowest clonal expansion was seen in partial responders at 0.1-3.0 mg/kg.

Clones were read by immunoSEQ multiplex PCR, and TCRdb kept only the in-frame ones, dropping some. The data hold 58,000 or so clones, with around 86% observed a single time. A remark on this clone: Its specificity is unknown.

Drawing of blood for sampling happened at baseline, at cycle 4 day 1, and at cycle 7 day 1. Germline-derived CDR1 and CDR2 are ENHRY and SYGVKD. The CDR3 is 16 residues long. V was pared by 3 bases and J by 8 bases, with 21 bases between. The chain combines TRBV10-3 with TRBJ2-3; tentative D call: TRBD2 (7 bases). This clonotype originated in an adult with an advanced solid tumor such as melanoma, head and neck, liver or kidney cancer. Material: CD4+ or CD8+ T cells sorted from blood, obtained in a trial of the OX40 agonist ivuxolimab. CDR3 protein: CAISEYPPRGGGTQYF. The CDR3 DNA sequence: TGTGCCATCAGTGAATACCCTCCCCGAGGGGGGGGTACGCAGTATTTT.